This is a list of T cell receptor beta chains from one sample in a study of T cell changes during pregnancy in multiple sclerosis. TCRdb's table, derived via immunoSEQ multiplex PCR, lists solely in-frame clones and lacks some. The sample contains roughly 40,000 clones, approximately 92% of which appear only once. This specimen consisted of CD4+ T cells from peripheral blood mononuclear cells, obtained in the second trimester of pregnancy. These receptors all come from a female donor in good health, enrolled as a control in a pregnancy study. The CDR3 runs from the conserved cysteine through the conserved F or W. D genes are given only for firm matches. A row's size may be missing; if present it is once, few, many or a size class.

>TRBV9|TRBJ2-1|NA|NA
CASSAPPSGFVHEQFF
TGTGCCAGCAGCGCCCCCCCGTCGGGATTTGTCCATGAGCAGTTCTTC
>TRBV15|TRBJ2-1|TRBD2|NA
CATQTASGSYNEQFF
TGTGCCACCCAGACGGCTAGCGGCTCCTACAATGAGCAGTTCTTC
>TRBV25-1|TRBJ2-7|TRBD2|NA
CASSGSSGRGYEQYF
TGTGCCAGCAGTGGATCTAGCGGGAGGGGGTACGAGCAGTACTTC
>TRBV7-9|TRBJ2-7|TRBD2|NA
CASSPGLAGGTYEQYF
TGTGCCAGCAGCCCCGGACTAGCGGGAGGGACCTACGAGCAGTACTTC
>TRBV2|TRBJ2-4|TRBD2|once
CASSGLAKTKNIQYF
TGTGCCAGCAGCGGACTAGCCAAAACCAAAAACATTCAGTACTTC
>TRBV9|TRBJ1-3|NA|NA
CASSDPYSFSGNTIYF
TGTGCCAGCAGCGACCCATACAGCTTCTCGGGAAACACCATATATTTT
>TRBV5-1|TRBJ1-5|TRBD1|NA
CASSSGQGNQPQHF
TGCGCCAGCAGCTCGGGACAGGGCAATCAGCCCCAGCATTTT
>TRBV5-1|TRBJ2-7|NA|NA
CASSRQDGAYEQYF
TGCGCCAGCAGTCGACAGGACGGAGCGTACGAGCAGTACTTC
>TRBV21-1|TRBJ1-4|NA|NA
CASSKGQDTNEKLFF
TGTGCCAGCAGCAAAGGACAGGACACTAATGAAAAACTGTTTTTT
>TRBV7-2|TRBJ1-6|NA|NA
CASSVLAGSLNSPLHF
TGTGCCAGCAGCGTCCTCGCGGGTAGTCTAAATTCACCCCTCCACTTT